These T cell receptor beta chains were read from a single sample in a study of blood T cell repertoires in COVID-19. Sequenced by immunoSEQ multiplex PCR; TCRdb stores in-frame clones only, minus some. This table has around 300,000 clones, approximately 88% appearing once. Sequencing used peripheral blood. Receptors were obtained from a woman aged 45-65 years with active or convalescent COVID-19. Each CDR3 is given without its conserved first and last residue. Size tells how often a clone was seen (once, few, many) or the class of an expanded clone, and some rows leave it out.

TRBV10-3	TRBJ2-1	NA	AISDRGYEQF
TRBV11-2	TRBJ1-1	NA	ASSPTGFEAF
TRBV29-1	TRBJ2-1	NA	SVEAPPAGNEQF
TRBV7-2	TRBJ2-3	NA	ASSTYPGLAGVQDTQY
TRBV7-8	TRBJ1-6	NA	ASSFYGEPLH
TRBV28	TRBJ2-1	NA	ASSLKGGVYGNEQF
TRBV19	TRBJ2-3	NA	ASSIGTSGASTDTQY
TRBV27	TRBJ2-3	NA	ASSLVRGADTQY
TRBV30	TRBJ2-7	NA	AWSATGGYEQY
TRBV25-1	TRBJ1-1	NA	ASSESGRAVVAF
TRBV7-3	TRBJ2-3	NA	ASSFGTSGTFTDTQY
TRBV20-1	TRBJ1-1	NA	SASSFVWLLEEGTEAF
TRBV20-1	TRBJ2-3	NA	SARDIDTQY
TRBV18	TRBJ2-5	NA	ASSLLAGGETQY
TRBV18	TRBJ2-5	NA	ASSPVSGTVQETQY
TRBV28	TRBJ1-5	NA	ASRGTAAQH
TRBV3-1/TRBV3-2	TRBJ1-2	few	ASSPPGGGQGGRNGYT
TRBV27	TRBJ1-5	NA	ASSPLTTGGNQPQH
TRBV7-2	TRBJ2-7	NA	ASSLDSGGVGEQY
TRBV30	TRBJ1-1	NA	AWSRTEAAF
TRBV30	TRBJ1-1	few	ACLAETGFTEAF
TRBV7-9	TRBJ2-3	NA	ASSPERGGTDTQY
TRBV10-1	TRBJ1-1	NA	ASSLLQGPNAEAF
TRBV18	TRBJ2-3	once	ASSPEGGPTDTQY
TRBV5-1	TRBJ2-1	few	ASSLDSREQF
TRBV6-1	TRBJ2-5	NA	ASSEREQETQY
TRBV7-9	TRBJ2-2	NA	ASSSVFYEGQVYTGELF
TRBV24-1	TRBJ2-3	NA	ATSDPGQGTDTQY
TRBV3-1/TRBV3-2	TRBJ2-1	NA	ASSQLLREDNEQF
TRBV12-2	TRBJ1-5	NA	ASRFDRASNQPQH
TRBV27	TRBJ2-7	NA	ASSLRGASSYEQY
TRBV30	TRBJ1-2	NA	AWSDLGAARDYGYT
TRBV6-5	TRBJ1-2	NA	ASSSALGQGHYGYT
TRBV7-3	TRBJ2-1	few	ASASSGGYNEQF
TRBV7-2	TRBJ2-1	NA	ASRSSYNEQF